One sample yielded the 30 T cell receptor beta chains listed below, sequenced in a study of CD8 T cells in ankylosing spondylitis. TCRdb used MiXCR to reprocess the 5' RACE reads, holding one entry per CDR3 protein. The sample carries roughly 260,000 distinct CDR3 sequences, around 18% recorded once. The sequenced sample consisted of blood, either unsorted or a sorted T cell fraction (not recorded which). All receptors come from a male donor with ankylosing spondylitis or in good health (not recorded which).

This clonotype showed up just a few times. The chain is built from TRBV4-2 and TRBJ2-3, with 8 bases fitting TRBD1. With 3 bases clipped from V and 4 bases from J, the junction kept 12 bases outside the gene matches. The length of the CDR3 is 17 residues. CDR1 LGHNA and CDR2 YNFKEQ come from the germline V gene. The chain's CDR3 is CASSQGQATLPADTQYF. In DNA, the CDR3 is TGTGCCAGCAGCCAGGGACAGGCTACCTTACCGGCAGATACGCAGTATTTT.

This rearrangement joins TRBV4-2 to TRBJ2-2; no clear D gene. The CDR3 is 17 amino acids. Trimming cost V 3 bases and J 1 base, with 15 bases left between them. Germline values: CDR1 LGHNA, CDR2 YNFKEQ. The CDR3, as DNA: TGTGCCAGCAGCCATGGTCAGAGGAATAGGAACACCGGGGAGCTGTTTTTT. This codes for CASSHGQRNRNTGELFF.

The chain employs TRBV5-1 and TRBJ2-1, with TRBD2 matching over 14 bases. Germline V lookup: CDR1 SGHRS, CDR2 YFSETQ. CDR3 length: 15 amino acids. Losses at the gene ends were 4 bases for V and 9 bases for J; bases not matched to a gene: 6. CDR3 coding DNA: TGCGCCAGCAGCGGGACTAGCGGGAGTGTCGGTGAGCAGTTCTTC. Its translation: CASSGTSGSVGEQFF.

The chain combines TRBV29-1 with TRBJ2-3; the D is unclear. Trimming pared 4 bases from V and 6 bases from J, leaving 8 bases between. CDR1 and CDR2 (germline): SQVTM, ANQGSEA. The CDR3 is 11 residues long. The CDR3 reads CSVVPRDTQYF. CDR3 in DNA: TGCAGCGTTGTACCTAGGGATACGCAGTATTTT.

The CDR3 sequence is CSVLGDTQYF. The CDR3 bases are TGCAGCGTGCTGGGAGATACGCAGTATTTT. The genes are TRBV29-1 and TRBJ2-3; D not certain. This CDR3 has 10 residues. Germline loops: CDR1 SQVTM, CDR2 ANQGSEA. Between the trimmed V and J ends, which lost 6 bases and 5 bases, there was a span of 6 bases.

Only one count was recorded for this clonotype. V usage is TRBV15 and J usage is TRBJ2-3; D may be TRBD2 (5 bases). The CDR3 runs to 15 residues. In germline, CDR1 is LNHNV, CDR2 YYDKDF (reference sequence). The V end was cut by 0 bases, the J end by 6 bases, with 13 bases between. CDR3 sequence: CATSRDYLAPDTQYF. In DNA form, the CDR3 reads TGTGCCACCAGCAGAGATTACCTAGCCCCTGATACGCAGTATTTT.

This clonotype was counted only a few times. CDR3 amino acids: CASTFASLRTDTQYF. The DNA for the CDR3 is TGTGCCAGCACGTTCGCAAGTTTGCGCACAGATACGCAGTATTTT. The V call is TRBV12-3 or TRBV12-4, the J call TRBJ2-3; no firm D call. The CDR3 sequence is 15 residues long. Trimming stripped 7 bases from V and 1 base from J, with 15 bases between.

The CDR3 reads CASSKKGEGFYGYTF. The CDR3 nucleotides are TGTGCCAGCAGTAAGAAGGGGGAGGGTTTCTATGGCTACACCTTC. The chain links TRBV28 to TRBJ1-2; possible D gene TRBD1, 6 bases. The CDR3 has 15 amino acids. Looked up from germline, CDR1 is MDHEN and CDR2 is SYDVKM. V was trimmed by 5 bases and J by 4 bases, leaving 17 bases between them.

This clonotype occurred a few times. The CDR3 bases are TGTGCCAGTAGCCAGGGCCCCAGCACCGGGGAGCTGTTTTTT. Its protein is CASSQGPSTGELFF. The genes are TRBV19 and TRBJ2-2; tentative D call: TRBD1 (5 bases). The V end was cut by 6 bases, the J end by 4 bases, with 12 bases between. Germline CDR1 and CDR2: LNHDA and SQIVND (reference sequence). This CDR3 comprises 14 residues. The full variable domain, in which reference TRBV19 and TRBJ2-2 provide the parts outside the CDR3, is DGGITQSPKYLFRKEGQNVTLSCEQNLNHDAMYWYRQDPGQGLRLIYYSQIVNDFQKGDIAEGYSVSREKKESFPLTVTSAQKNPTAFYLCASSQGPSTGELFFGEGSRLTVL.

The V gene is TRBV5-1, the J gene TRBJ2-2; D remains ambiguous. In germline, CDR1 is SGHRS, CDR2 YFSETQ. V shed 5 bases and J shed 1 base, with 12 bases lying between them. CDR3 length: 15 residues. CDR3 sequence (DNA): TGCGCCAGCAGTGACGCGACACGGAACACCGGGGAGCTGTTTTTT. It is translated as CASSDATRNTGELFF. The whole variable domain, remainder taken from reference TRBV5-1 and TRBJ2-2, is KAGVTQTPRYLIKTRGQQVTLSCSPISGHRSVSWYQQTPGQGLQFLFEYFSETQRNKGNFPGRFSGRQFSNSRSEMNVSTLELGDSALYLCASSDATRNTGELFFGEGSRLTVL.

J is TRBJ2-2 and V is TRBV28; TRBD2 agrees at 9 bases. The V segment lost 5 bases and the J segment 1 base; nucleotides outside the gene matches: 11. The CDR3 consists of 18 residues. Germline CDR1 is MDHEN and CDR2 is SYDVKM. The CDR3 protein is CASSARVGTSWNTGELFF. In DNA, the CDR3 is TGTGCCAGCAGTGCCAGGGTCGGGACTAGCTGGAACACCGGGGAGCTGTTTTTT.

This rearrangement joins TRBV9 to TRBJ2-3; 10 nucleotides agree with TRBD2. This CDR3 has 15 amino acids. Germline V lookup: CDR1 SGDLS, CDR2 YYNGEE. V lost 3 bases, J lost 6 bases, and 7 bases stayed unmatched. The CDR3 loop reads CASSGLAGPQDTQYF. DNA for the CDR3: TGTGCCAGCAGCGGACTAGCGGGTCCCCAGGATACGCAGTATTTT.

This clonotype was recorded a few times. V and J are TRBV5-1 and TRBJ2-1; the D gene is possibly TRBD2 (6 bases). The V and J ends lost 2 bases and 6 bases respectively, with 15 bases between them. Germline values: CDR1 SGHRS, CDR2 YFSETQ. The CDR3 is 15 residues long. CDR3 coding DNA: TGCGCCAGCAGCTTCGGGGGTGGTGATAGCAATGAGCAGTTCTTC. Its protein is CASSFGGGDSNEQFF.

The chain links TRBV12-3 or TRBV12-4 to TRBJ1-5; D is undetermined. The ends were cut back, 6 bases at V and 3 bases at J, with 12 bases in the middle. The CDR3 contains 14 residues. The CDR3 loop is CASSPGLLNQPQHF. For the CDR3, the DNA is TGTGCCAGCAGCCCCGGGCTCCTCAATCAGCCCCAGCATTTT.

CDR3 residues: CSAPTDRGQGDGYTF. CDR3 in DNA: TGCAGTGCCCCGACCGACAGGGGGCAAGGGGATGGCTACACCTTC. The V and J genes are TRBV20-1 and TRBJ1-2; 10 bases align to TRBD1. The CDR3 consists of 15 residues. Germline V gene data show CDR1 as DFQATT and CDR2 as SNEGSKA (reference sequence). V trimming: 6 bases; J trimming: 6 bases; junction bases outside the gene matches: 13.

The table lists this clonotype with a count of one. The chain couples TRBV29-1 to TRBJ1-3, with TRBD1 matching 7 bases. The CDR3 spans 13 residues. The germline gives CDR1 SQVTM, CDR2 ANQGSEA. With V trimmed by 4 bases and J by 2 bases, 2 bases remained unmatched. This CDR3 reads CSVVTGPGNTIYF. The CDR3 DNA sequence: TGCAGCGTTGTGACAGGGCCTGGAAACACCATATATTTT.

A few counts support this clonotype. The chain couples TRBV5-1 to TRBJ2-1; no reliable D call. The CDR3 covers 11 residues. Trimming took off 4 bases at V and 5 bases at J, with 4 bases between the two ends. Germline V gene lookup returns CDR1 SGHRS and CDR2 YFSETQ. CDR3 DNA sequence: TGCGCCAGCAGCGTAAACAATGAGCAGTTCTTC. The encoded protein is CASSVNNEQFF. Full variable domain (outside the CDR3, taken from reference TRBV5-1 and TRBJ2-1): KAGVTQTPRYLIKTRGQQVTLSCSPISGHRSVSWYQQTPGQGLQFLFEYFSETQRNKGNFPGRFSGRQFSNSRSEMNVSTLELGDSALYLCASSVNNEQFFGPGTRLTVL.

This clonotype was detected many times. An end of the junction differs from the germline gene, which may be a read error. The V call is TRBV7-7, the J call TRBJ2-2; 10 bases align to TRBD2. CDR3 length: 15 residues. Germline lookup yields CDR1 SSHAT and CDR2 FNYEAQ (reference sequence). The CDR3 loop reads CASSPGLAVTGELFF. In DNA, the CDR3 is TGTGCTAGCAGCCCTGGACTAGCGGTCACCGGGGAGCTGTTTTTT.

This clonotype was observed at least ten times. The chain carries TRBV20-1 and TRBJ1-1; D is undetermined. CDR3 length: 10 amino acids. V lost 6 bases and J 0 bases, leaving 2 bases between the germline ends. CDR1 and CDR2 (germline): DFQATT, SNEGSKA (reference sequence). CDR3 loop: CSAVNTEAFF. CDR3 sequence (DNA): TGCAGTGCCGTGAACACTGAAGCTTTCTTT.

The chain couples TRBV12-3 or TRBV12-4 to TRBJ2-7, with 9 positions matching TRBD1. J was trimmed by 0 bases and V by 5 bases; bases with no gene match: 2. The CDR3 consists of 14 residues. In DNA form, the CDR3 reads TGTGCCAGCAGTAGGACAGGGGCCTCCTACGAGCAGTACGTC. Amino acid sequence: CASSRTGASYEQYV.

The chain uses TRBV12-3 or TRBV12-4 and TRBJ1-2; 10 bases fit TRBD1. CDR3 size: 15 residues. J gave up 4 bases and V 2 bases, and 4 bases lay outside the gene matches. Written as DNA, the CDR3 is TGTGCCAGCAGTTTATTCGGGGACAGGGGCTATGGCTACACCTTC. Its translation: CASSLFGDRGYGYTF.

In its sample, this clonotype was seen many times. J is TRBJ2-3 and V is TRBV9; tentatively, D is TRBD2 (5 bases). From germline, CDR1 is SGDLS and CDR2 YYNGEE. CDR3 length equals 15 residues. The ends were cut back, 4 bases at V and 0 bases at J, with 12 bases in the middle. CDR3 coding DNA: TGTGCCAGCAGCCCTGTGAGGGTAAGCACAGATACGCAGTATTTT. Translated: CASSPVRVSTDTQYF. The whole variable domain, remainder taken from reference TRBV9 and TRBJ2-3, is DSGVTQTPKHLITATGQRVTLRCSPRSGDLSVYWYQQSLDQGLQFLIQYYNGEERAKGNILERFSAQQFPDLHSELNLSSLELGDSALYFCASSPVRVSTDTQYFGPGTRLTVL.

The rearrangement uses TRBV14 and TRBJ2-2; TRBD1 is a possible D gene (5 bases). CDR1 SGHDN and CDR2 FVKESK come from the germline V gene. V was cut by 4 bases and J by 3 bases, with 18 bases left in between. The CDR3 covers 17 residues. CDR3: CASSRVRVDPYTGELFF. The CDR3 nucleotides are TGTGCCAGCAGCCGAGTCAGGGTCGATCCTTACACCGGGGAGCTGTTTTTT.

This clonotype was observed a few times. The chain has TRBV24-1 and TRBJ2-1; the D gene could be TRBD1 or TRBD2 (5 bases each). The CDR3 has 15 residues. V was shortened by 9 bases and J by 2 bases, with 16 bases between the two germline ends. Germline V gives CDR1 KGHDR, CDR2 SFDVKD. The CDR3 here is CATDDSGAPYNEQFF. The CDR3 coding sequence is TGTGCCACCGACGACAGCGGCGCCCCCTACAATGAGCAGTTCTTC.

The table lists this clonotype with a few counts. The V gene is TRBV18, the J gene TRBJ1-2; the match to TRBD1 covers 7 bases. In germline, CDR1 is KGHSH, CDR2 LQKENI. V lost 2 bases, J lost 7 bases, and 4 bases stayed unmatched. The CDR3 consists of 13 residues. The CDR3 protein is CASSPGQDVGYTF. In nucleotides, the CDR3 is TGTGCCAGCTCACCAGGACAGGATGTTGGCTACACCTTC.

The CDR3 reads CSADNRQGASNEQFF. CDR3 DNA sequence: TGCAGTGCCGACAACCGACAGGGGGCCTCCAATGAGCAGTTCTTC. The chain couples TRBV20-1 to TRBJ2-1, with 10 bases that match TRBD1. The CDR3 extends over 15 amino acids. After removal of 6 bases from V and 6 bases from J, the junction contained 11 bases not matched to a gene. Per germline, CDR1 DFQATT and CDR2 SNEGSKA (reference sequence).

On this clonotype: One end of the junction fails to match germline, which may point to a read error. This chain joins TRBV9 and TRBJ2-2; 7 bases map to TRBD1. The CDR3 runs 15 residues. CDR1 is SGDLS and CDR2 is YYNGEE in the germline V gene. This chain's CDR3 is CASSEGTANTGELFF. The CDR3, as DNA: TGTGCCAGCAGCGAAGGGACAGCAAACACCGGGGAGCTTTTTTTT.

This clonotype came up many times. The V and J genes are TRBV10-2 and TRBJ2-7; D may be TRBD1 (6 bases). The CDR3 consists of 12 residues. Germline CDR1 reads WSHSY; CDR2 reads SAAADI. CDR3 in DNA: TGCGCCAGCAGCGGGCCTAACAGGGAACCCATAGTC. It encodes CASSGPNREPIV.

This clonotype was seen more than once but under ten times. The rearrangement joins TRBV5-1 to TRBJ1-1; tentative D call: TRBD1 (5 bases). V gave up 0 bases and J gave up 1 base, with 10 bases separating them. The CDR3 is made up of 15 amino acids. Germline-derived CDR1 and CDR2 are SGHRS and YFSETQ. In nucleotides, the CDR3 is TGCGCCAGCAGCTTGGCCCAGGGTTGGAACACTGAAGCTTTCTTT. It codes for CASSLAQGWNTEAFF.

The rearrangement joins TRBV7-2 to TRBJ2-3; 8 positions match TRBD2. The CDR3 loop spans 17 amino acids. Germline loops: CDR1 SGHTA, CDR2 FQGNSA. Unmatched junction bases numbered 12, after V lost 1 base and J lost 6 bases. CDR3 sequence reads: CASSLGLAGRAADTQYF. CDR3 nucleotide sequence: TGTGCCAGCAGCTTAGGGCTAGCGGGTCGGGCAGCGGATACGCAGTATTTT. Variable domain in full (rest from reference TRBV7-2 and TRBJ2-3): GAGVSQSPSNKVTEKGKDVELRCDPISGHTALYWYRQSLGQGLEFLIYFQGNSAPDKSGLPSDRFSAERTGGSVSTLTIQRTQQEDSAVYLCASSLGLAGRAADTQYFGPGTRLTVL.